The rows below give T cell receptor beta chains drawn from one sample of a study of siplizumab effects on memory and regulatory T cells. Measured with immunoSEQ multiplex PCR; TCRdb has only the in-frame clones, and not every one. The table lists 100,000 or so clones, about 90% of them singletons, with around 0.73% in the top ten. The sample was Tregs sorted from blood. The receptors come from a human donor in good health. CDR3s include the opening cysteine and the closing phenylalanine or tryptophan. Each record gives: clone size, D gene, J gene, V gene, CDR3 protein, CDR3 DNA. The D gene is left open where the match is weak. A clone size is listed for some rows: how often the clone was seen (once, few, many), or a class if it is expanded.

- | TRBD2 | TRBJ2-1 | TRBV6-1 | CASTGASGRGEQFF | TGTGCCAGCACAGGGGCTAGCGGGAGGGGGGAGCAGTTCTTC
- | - | TRBJ1-4 | TRBV18 | CASSLGGEKLFF | TGTGCCAGCTCCCTGGGAGGAGAAAAACTGTTTTTT
- | - | TRBJ1-2 | TRBV6-5 | CASSPDGDYGYTF | TGTGCCAGCAGCCCAGACGGGGACTATGGCTACACCTTC
- | - | TRBJ2-4 | TRBV5-1 | CASSLGQTILDIQYF | TGCGCCAGCAGCTTGGGCCAGACAATCCTAGACATTCAGTACTTC
- | - | TRBJ2-2 | TRBV21-1 | CAKLPGQGALPSGELFF | TGTGCCAAATTACCGGGACAGGGGGCCTTACCCAGCGGGGAGCTGTTTTTT
- | - | TRBJ2-7 | TRBV18 | CASSPPIRQYEQYF | TGTGCCAGCTCACCCCCAATTCGACAGTACGAGCAGTACTTC
- | - | TRBJ1-4 | TRBV6-6 | CASGAGEKLFF | TGTGCCAGCGGGGCAGGGGAAAAACTGTTTTTT
- | - | TRBJ2-2 | TRBV30 | CAWSQRQVTGELFF | TGTGCCTGGAGCCAAAGACAGGTCACCGGGGAGCTGTTTTTT
- | - | TRBJ1-3 | TRBV7-6 | CASSQGQPGAGNTIYF | TGTGCCAGCAGCCAAGGACAGCCTGGAGCTGGAAACACCATATATTTT
- | TRBD2 | TRBJ2-1 | TRBV5-6 | CASSFTSGPYNEQFF | TGTGCCAGCAGCTTCACTAGCGGTCCCTACAATGAGCAGTTCTTC
few | - | TRBJ1-2 | TRBV5-6 | CASSWDDNYGYTF | TGTGCCAGCAGCTGGGACGACAACTATGGCTACACCTTC
once | TRBD2 | TRBJ2-7 | TRBV7-2 | CASSSTGTRAIEQYF | TGTGCCAGCAGCTCGACCGGGACTAGGGCTATCGAGCAGTACTTC
- | - | TRBJ2-6 | TRBV27 | CASSLSGANVLTF | TGTGCCAGCAGTTTATCTGGGGCCAACGTCCTGACTTTC
- | - | TRBJ1-4 | TRBV2 | CASTSLGRASEKLFF | TGTGCCAGCACGAGCCTCGGTCGTGCGAGTGAAAAACTGTTTTTT
once | - | TRBJ1-1 | TRBV11-1 | CASRRTGLNTEAFF | TGTGCCAGCAGACGAACAGGTTTGAACACTGAAGCTTTCTTT
- | - | TRBJ2-1 | TRBV28 | CASRSGGGPYNEQFF | TGTGCCAGCAGATCCGGGGGCGGGCCCTACAATGAGCAGTTCTTC
- | - | TRBJ1-2 | TRBV5-1 | CASSLVPGEDDYTF | TGCGCCAGCAGCTTGGTTCCAGGGGAGGATGACTACACCTTC
- | TRBD2 | TRBJ2-3 | TRBV4-1 | CASSQDWAGGRDTQYF | TGCGCCAGCAGCCAAGATTGGGCGGGAGGGAGAGATACGCAGTATTTT
- | - | TRBJ2-5 | TRBV7-6 | CASSLGPTGSTQYF | TGTGCCAGCAGCTTAGGTCCAACAGGGAGTACCCAGTACTTC
- | - | TRBJ2-1 | TRBV5-1 | CASSLEGNEQFF | TGCGCCAGCAGCTTGGAGGGCAATGAGCAGTTCTTC
- | TRBD1 | TRBJ1-1 | TRBV6-5 | CASSYFRTGGTEAFF | TGTGCCAGCAGTTACTTCCGGACAGGTGGAACTGAAGCTTTCTTT
- | - | TRBJ1-3 | TRBV18 | CASSPPHLSSGNTIYF | TGTGCCAGCTCACCACCCCACTTGAGCTCTGGAAACACCATATATTTT
- | - | TRBJ2-2 | TRBV15 | CATSREGFTGELFF | TGTGCCACCAGCAGAGAGGGGTTTACCGGGGAGCTGTTTTTT
- | TRBD1 | TRBJ2-7 | TRBV6-1 | CASRLRQGASYEQYF | TGTGCCAGCCGACTCAGACAGGGGGCGTCCTACGAGCAGTACTTC
- | TRBD2 | TRBJ2-3 | TRBV5-4 | CASSLASGSDTQYF | TGTGCCAGCAGCTTGGCCAGCGGGAGTGATACGCAGTATTTT
- | - | TRBJ2-2 | TRBV18 | CASSLPLVTGELFF | TGTGCCAGCTCACTACCGTTGGTCACCGGGGAGCTGTTTTTT
- | - | TRBJ2-7 | TRBV10-3 | CAIGAGSYEQYF | TGTGCCATCGGGGCAGGGTCCTACGAGCAGTACTTC
- | TRBD1 | TRBJ2-2 | TRBV4-2 | CASSSQGAHSGELFF | TGTGCCAGCAGCTCTCAGGGGGCGCATAGCGGGGAGCTGTTTTTT
- | TRBD2 | TRBJ2-1 | TRBV7-9 | CASSSQSPSGGSSYNEQFF | TGTGCCAGCAGCTCCCAATCCCCCAGCGGGGGAAGCTCCTACAATGAGCAGTTCTTC
- | - | TRBJ2-7 | TRBV2 | CASSETTLSSYEQYF | TGTGCCAGCAGTGAAACGACACTGAGCTCCTACGAGCAGTACTTC
- | - | TRBJ1-1 | TRBV7-9 | CASSWGVQNTEAFF | TGTGCCAGCAGCTGGGGGGTCCAGAACACTGAAGCTTTCTTT
- | - | TRBJ1-4 | TRBV6-4 | CASSDRSEDGVF | TGTGCCAGCAGTGACAGATCGGAGGATGGTGTTTTT
- | TRBD2 | TRBJ2-2 | TRBV28 | CASSAPGLAGVTGELFF | TGTGCCAGCAGTGCACCGGGACTAGCGGGAGTCACCGGGGAGCTGTTTTTT